This T cell receptor (beta chain) was retrieved from a study of spatial heterogeneity in lung cancer. This clonotype was seen repeatedly, ten times or more. Germline CDR1 is SGDLS and CDR2 is YYNGEE. Deletions cut 2 bases from V and 6 bases from J, with 5 bases between. The CDR3 has 12 residues. Time point given: sample taken at primary tumor resection. Whole RNA obtained from tumor, nontumor lung or frozen PBMC underwent sequencing without sorting. TCRdb recomputed calls from the 5' RACE reads with MiXCR, one row per CDR3 protein. The sample includes roughly 38,000 distinct CDR3 sequences, 2.5% to 3.5% of them seen just once.

The rearrangement uses TRBV9 and TRBJ2-2; D is uncertain. The source material was normal lung tissue next to the tumor, sampled at surgery. The TCR originated in a male donor with early-stage non-small cell lung cancer. CDR3 sequence reads: CASSVTPGELFF. In nucleotides, the CDR3 is TGTGCCAGCAGCGTTACACCCGGGGAGCTGTTTTTT.